These T cell receptor beta chains were read from a single sample in a study of shared clonotypes between healthy human individuals. Measured with immunoSEQ multiplex PCR; TCRdb has only the in-frame clones, and not every one. The sample has 2 million to 2.5 million clones, 92% seen once; the top ten hold 0.3% to 0.45%. The sequencing input was naive CD4+ T cells from PBMCs. Every receptor here comes from a man between 18 and 29 years old in good health. Some clones in this sample may be carry-over from other donors' samples. The CDR3 runs from the conserved cysteine through the conserved F or W. Fields, in order: clone size, V gene, J gene, D gene, CDR3 protein, CDR3 DNA. D genes are given only for firm matches. Some rows have no size entry. The others give once, few or many, or a class for an expanded clone.

NA	TRBV11-2	TRBJ2-7	NA	CASGGTVPYEQYF	TGTGCCAGCGGAGGGACAGTTCCCTACGAGCAGTACTTC
NA	TRBV28	TRBJ2-2	TRBD1	CASSPGQGKTGELFF	TGTGCCAGCAGCCCCGGACAGGGGAAGACCGGGGAGCTGTTTTTT
NA	TRBV7-9	TRBJ2-2	TRBD2	CASSQFAGGNTGELFF	TGTGCCAGCAGCCAGTTCGCGGGAGGGAACACCGGGGAGCTGTTTTTT
NA	TRBV12-5	TRBJ2-6	TRBD2	CASMYSGTSSPGANVLTF	TGTGCTAGCATGTACTCCGGGACTAGCTCTCCCGGGGCCAACGTCCTGACTTTC
NA	TRBV5-5	TRBJ2-7	NA	CASSSRRQSSYEQYF	TGTGCCAGCAGCTCGAGGAGACAGAGCTCCTACGAGCAGTACTTC
NA	TRBV28	TRBJ2-7	NA	CASSFSGTYEQYF	TGTGCCAGCAGTTTCTCCGGGACCTACGAGCAGTACTTC
NA	TRBV7-9	TRBJ2-3	TRBD2	CASTTGAGTTDTQYF	TGTGCCAGCACCACCGGAGCGGGAACCACAGATACGCAGTATTTT
NA	TRBV6-6	TRBJ1-6	TRBD1	CASTIIIGTGYSPLHF	TGTGCCAGCACCATAATAATCGGGACAGGGTATTCACCCCTCCACTTT
NA	TRBV7-3	TRBJ2-1	TRBD2	CASSLYATSGRALREQFF	TGTGCCAGCAGCTTATATGCGACTAGCGGGAGGGCCCTCCGGGAGCAGTTCTTC
NA	TRBV5-6	TRBJ2-7	NA	CASSLFGEQYF	TGTGCCAGCAGCTTGTTCGGCGAGCAGTACTTC
NA	TRBV12-5	TRBJ1-1	NA	CASGLERGFSGNTEAFF	TGTGCTAGTGGTTTGGAAAGGGGATTTTCCGGGAACACTGAAGCTTTCTTT
NA	TRBV6-1	TRBJ2-4	NA	CASTGGSWAKNIQYF	TGTGCCAGCACCGGGGGAAGTTGGGCCAAAAACATTCAGTACTTC
NA	TRBV5-1	TRBJ2-5	TRBD1	CASSFTGDQETQYF	TGCGCCAGCAGTTTCACAGGGGACCAAGAGACCCAGTACTTC
NA	TRBV7-2	TRBJ1-2	TRBD1	CASTLPTGNYGYTF	TGTGCCAGCACCTTACCGACAGGGAACTATGGCTACACCTTC
NA	TRBV2	TRBJ2-1	TRBD1	CASSLDRIEYNEQFF	TGTGCCAGCAGTTTGGACAGGATAGAATACAATGAGCAGTTCTTC
NA	TRBV6-1	TRBJ2-4	NA	CASSEAGGRGNIQYF	TGTGCCAGCAGTGAGGCCGGGGGTCGAGGAAACATTCAGTACTTC
NA	TRBV7-2	TRBJ2-5	NA	CASSSVSQETQYF	TGTGCCAGCAGCTCGGTCAGCCAAGAGACCCAGTACTTC
NA	TRBV7-2	TRBJ2-5	NA	CASSSISVLETQYF	TGTGCCAGCAGCTCGATTAGCGTCTTAGAGACTCAGTACTTC
NA	TRBV7-2	TRBJ2-5	TRBD2	CASSLGLAGEETQYF	TGTGCCAGCAGCTTGGGACTAGCGGGAGAAGAGACCCAGTACTTC
NA	TRBV10-3	TRBJ1-2	TRBD1	CAARGQGADYGYTF	TGTGCCGCCCGGGGGCAGGGGGCGGACTATGGCTACACCTTC
once	TRBV5-1	TRBJ1-4	NA	CASSLGDREKLFF	TGCGCCAGCAGCTTGGGCGACAGGGAAAAACTGTTTTTT
NA	TRBV28	TRBJ1-2	NA	CASSLRQRGNYGYTF	TGTGCCAGCAGTTTAAGACAGCGGGGGAACTATGGCTACACCTTC
NA	TRBV7-9	TRBJ2-7	TRBD1	CASSLFGTGEEQYF	TGTGCCAGCAGCTTATTTGGGACAGGCGAAGAGCAGTACTTC
once	TRBV14	TRBJ2-7	TRBD2	CASSPPAWGRASHEQYF	TGTGCCAGCAGCCCCCCAGCGTGGGGGAGGGCCTCCCACGAGCAGTACTTC
once	TRBV28	TRBJ1-1	NA	CASRTTGRQTEAFF	TGTGCCAGCAGAACTACGGGCCGACAGACTGAAGCTTTCTTT
NA	TRBV7-8	TRBJ2-7	NA	CASSLGPGAAYEQYF	TGTGCCAGCAGCTTAGGACCGGGGGCAGCCTACGAGCAGTACTTC
NA	TRBV2	TRBJ2-1	NA	CASEEDRDNEQFF	TGTGCCAGCGAGGAGGACAGAGACAATGAGCAGTTCTTC
NA	TRBV6-6	TRBJ2-2	NA	CASRPQGSTGELFF	TGTGCCAGCAGGCCCCAAGGTAGTACCGGGGAGCTGTTTTTT
NA	TRBV5-1	TRBJ2-7	TRBD2	CASSLDGLRGAYEQYF	TGCGCCAGCAGCTTGGATGGTTTGCGGGGGGCCTACGAGCAGTACTTC
NA	TRBV7-2	TRBJ1-4	NA	CASSLPTADGKLFF	TGTGCCAGCAGCTTACCTACAGCGGATGGAAAACTGTTTTTT
few	TRBV18	TRBJ1-1	NA	CASSPRNTEAFF	TGTGCCAGCTCACCAAGGAACACTGAAGCTTTCTTT
NA	TRBV11-2	TRBJ2-7	NA	CASSLDRIPGYEQYF	TGTGCCAGCAGCTTAGATCGTATACCCGGCTACGAGCAGTACTTC
NA	TRBV28	TRBJ2-5	TRBD1	CASSWDRGRETQYF	TGTGCCAGCAGTTGGGACAGGGGCAGAGAGACCCAGTACTTC
NA	TRBV18	TRBJ2-7	TRBD2	CASSPGGGPQYF	TGTGCCAGCTCACCAGGCGGGGGACCCCAGTACTTC
NA	TRBV7-9	TRBJ2-5	TRBD2	CASSSLAGGQETQYF	TGTGCCAGCAGCTCACTAGCGGGAGGCCAAGAGACCCAGTACTTC
NA	TRBV5-1	TRBJ2-2	TRBD2	CASSTEGLAGTGELFF	TGCGCCAGCAGCACAGAGGGACTAGCGGGAACCGGGGAGCTGTTTTTT
NA	TRBV4-2	TRBJ1-4	NA	CASSQDWGLDEKLFF	TGTGCCAGCAGCCAAGATTGGGGTCTGGATGAAAAACTGTTTTTT
NA	TRBV9	TRBJ2-1	NA	CASTHSGNEQFF	TGTGCCAGCACCCATTCGGGGAATGAGCAGTTCTTC
NA	TRBV7-8	TRBJ2-1	TRBD2	CASSYLAGGVNEQFF	TGTGCCAGCAGCTACCTAGCGGGAGGTGTTAATGAGCAGTTCTTC
NA	TRBV29-1	TRBJ2-6	TRBD2	CSAGGLAGGPNGANVLTF	TGCAGCGCCGGGGGTCTAGCGGGAGGGCCGAATGGGGCCAACGTCCTGACTTTC
once	TRBV14	TRBJ2-7	TRBD2	CASSSIRGGAGQYF	TGTGCCAGCAGCTCAATCCGGGGAGGGGCAGGGCAGTACTTC